The source of this T cell receptor (beta chain) is a study of OX40 agonist ivuxolimab in advanced cancers. Study background: Patient treatment consisted of intravenous ivuxolimab administration every 2 weeks at 0.01 to 10 mg/kg. The study enrolled dose-escalation patients with hepatocellular carcinoma, melanoma, renal cell or head and neck cancer. Among those enrolled, mean age was around 60 years (range roughly 20 to 80) and roughly 84% were male.

Only in-frame clones appear in the TCRdb table, and some are missing; sequencing was by immunoSEQ multiplex PCR. The sample lists some 40,000 clones; 92% were seen once. Germline V gives CDR1 SGHTA, CDR2 FQGNSA. The length of the CDR3 is 15 residues. V was cut by 3 bases and J by 4 bases, with 13 bases left in between. Points on this clone: The antigen is undetermined.

The study, taken as a whole, reports: There were, on average, more expanded clones in CD8+ T cells than in CD4+.

This clonotype was sampled from an adult with an advanced solid tumor such as melanoma, head and neck, liver or kidney cancer. The rearrangement joins TRBV7-2 to TRBJ2-1; D might be TRBD2 (6 bases). Here the sequenced sample was CD4+ or CD8+ T cells sorted from blood, taken in a trial of the OX40 agonist ivuxolimab. CDR3 nucleotides: TGTGCCAGCAGCTTCCACTCCGGGACTTACAATGAGCAGTTCTTC. This gives the protein CASSFHSGTYNEQFF.